A selection of T cell receptor beta chains follows, all from one sample in a study of response to subunit inactivated influenza vaccine. Each CDR3 protein gets one entry after TCRdb re-called the RT-PCR reads with MiXCR. The profile covers approximately 300,000 distinct CDR3 sequences, with around 22% appearing a single time and about 9.4% taken by the ten largest. The starting material was PBMCs from blood, obtained about 19 months after vaccination. The source is a man in his fifties or sixties who received an inactivated influenza vaccine. Each CDR3 is given without its conserved first and last residue. Only some rows state a clone size, as once, few, many or a class for expanded clones.

TRBV4-2	.	TRBJ1-6	ASRERPPGGGGNSPLH
TRBV21-1	few	TRBJ2-6	ASSNSDRVPNTGANVLT
TRBV6-1	few	TRBJ1-4	ASRKAAGGSEKLF
TRBV14	few	TRBJ2-7	ASSWTGGNYEQY
TRBV6-2/TRBV6-3	.	TRBJ2-5	ASSYPRDSVQETQY
TRBV5-8	.	TRBJ1-2	ATMTTGQGESYT
TRBV19	.	TRBJ2-2	ASSIRTSELF
TRBV27	.	TRBJ2-7	ASTFNGAASSYEQY
TRBV7-2	many	TRBJ1-1	ASKQTGLATEAF
TRBV27	.	TRBJ2-1	ASSLRQGAYNEQF
TRBV20-1	.	TRBJ2-3	SASGLAGVEDTQY
TRBV7-2	many	TRBJ1-5	ASSFSQGIRQPQH
TRBV11-2	.	TRBJ2-3	ASSWGRTDTQY
TRBV7-8	few	TRBJ2-3	ASSLTLAPKDTQY
TRBV12-3/TRBV12-4	.	TRBJ1-4	ASSKPGFGLF
TRBV29-1	.	TRBJ1-2	SVAGPWRGPTNYGYT
TRBV11-3	few	TRBJ1-6	ASSLITGDSYNSPLH
TRBV12-3/TRBV12-4	few	TRBJ2-1	ASSRGLAGGLLNNEQF
TRBV4-3	.	TRBJ2-7	ASSHFGEAYEQY
TRBV7-9	.	TRBJ1-2	ASSYTDNYGYT
TRBV5-1	few	TRBJ2-7	ASTGDNSYEQY
TRBV29-1	.	TRBJ2-3	SMGQDNTDTQY
TRBV12-3/TRBV12-4	many	TRBJ1-1	ASSRYRTGGNTEAF
TRBV4-1	.	TRBJ1-4	ASSQDFSRGPYEKLF
TRBV3-1	.	TRBJ1-1	ASRPDMMNTEAF
TRBV3-1	.	TRBJ1-1	ASSQASGNRGTEAF
TRBV5-1	few	TRBJ1-1	ASSLSPGTNTEAF
TRBV12-3/TRBV12-4	once	TRBJ2-5	ASSPLPAGGKKTQY
TRBV10-3	few	TRBJ2-4	AISGAGGTGNIQY
TRBV20-1	.	TRBJ1-5	SASRSQNNQPQH
TRBV6-1	.	TRBJ1-6	ASSVGDVNSPLH
TRBV10-3	.	TRBJ2-7	AIKGSGYSYEQY
TRBV4-3	.	TRBJ1-4	ASSQDGAGESTNEKLF
TRBV6-1	many	TRBJ2-7	ASSRLTSGGTPYEQY
TRBV28	many	TRBJ1-5	ASSRVGYQPQH
TRBV18	many	TRBJ1-5	ASSPSTGSNQPQH
TRBV5-1	.	TRBJ2-1	ASSLTDRGNEQF
TRBV13	few	TRBJ2-5	ASSPGQIGLQETQY
TRBV20-1	few	TRBJ2-7	SARGGTGGDEQY
TRBV7-6	few	TRBJ1-4	ASSLAGSRAEKLF
TRBV5-1	few	TRBJ1-1	ASSLSTGGNTEAF
TRBV7-2	.	TRBJ1-4	ASSPPGTGSEKLF
TRBV5-6	few	TRBJ1-2	ASSLLRDYGYT
TRBV5-1	.	TRBJ1-1	ASSLAGRTVEAF
TRBV20-1	many	TRBJ1-2	SASGRNYGYT
TRBV3-1	.	TRBJ1-5	ASSQAGNHQPQH
TRBV5-1	.	TRBJ1-1	ASSLSERNTEAF
TRBV28	few	TRBJ1-1	ASSYPIGQNTEAF
TRBV28	.	TRBJ2-5	ASRRGTQETQY
TRBV7-9	.	TRBJ1-1	ASSPQGGNTKAF
TRBV9	many	TRBJ1-5	ASSVDSGQGQPQH
TRBV14	.	TRBJ2-7	ASSPRDGLREQY
TRBV28	.	TRBJ2-1	ASRPALAGAYNEQF
TRBV7-9	few	TRBJ1-2	ASSLSDPHYGYT
TRBV5-5	.	TRBJ2-2	ASSLGTGLGTGELF
TRBV12-3/TRBV12-4	many	TRBJ1-2	ASSPAGPGIQGYT